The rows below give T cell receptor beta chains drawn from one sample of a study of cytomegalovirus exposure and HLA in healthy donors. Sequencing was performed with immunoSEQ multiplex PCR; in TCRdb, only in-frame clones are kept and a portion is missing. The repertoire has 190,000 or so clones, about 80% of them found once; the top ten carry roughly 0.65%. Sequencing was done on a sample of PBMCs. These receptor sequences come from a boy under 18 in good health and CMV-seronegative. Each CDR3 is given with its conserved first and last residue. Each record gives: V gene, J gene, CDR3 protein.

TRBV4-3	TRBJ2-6	CASSQDPAGTGANVLTF
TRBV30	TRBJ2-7	CAWTPRDRVPEQYF
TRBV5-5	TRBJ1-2	CASSFEYRDYGYTF
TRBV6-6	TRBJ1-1	CTTSRMNTEAFF
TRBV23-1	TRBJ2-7	CASSLSRDRSYEQYF
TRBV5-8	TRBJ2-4	CASSFYPGQYF
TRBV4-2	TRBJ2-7	CASSQEIGTQLPYEQYF
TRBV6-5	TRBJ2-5	CASSVGLEETQYF
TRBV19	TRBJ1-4	CASTLQGQGLNEKLFF
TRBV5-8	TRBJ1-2	CASSPTTGFMGYTF
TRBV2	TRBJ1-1	CASSGTGGFPEAFF
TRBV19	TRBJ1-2	CASSQGGGYTF
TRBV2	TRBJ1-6	CASIRDRGDNSPLHF
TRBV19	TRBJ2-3	CASSPREHTQYF
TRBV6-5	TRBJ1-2	CASSYPGPGSDGCTF
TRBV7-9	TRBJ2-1	CASSLASGYNEQFF
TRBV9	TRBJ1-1	CASSPGGGTEAFF
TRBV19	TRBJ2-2	CASSKGLYTGELFF
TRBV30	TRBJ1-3	CAWSEDRVRNTIYF
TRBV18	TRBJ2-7	CASSLSSSQHLSYEQYF
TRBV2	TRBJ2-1	CASSEEPGSRNEQFF
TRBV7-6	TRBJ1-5	CASSLKDRVSQPQHF
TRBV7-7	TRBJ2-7	CASSLAVFRTEPYEQYF
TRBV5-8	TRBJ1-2	CASSLGRRNYGYTF
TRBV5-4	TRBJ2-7	CASSENVPGLRPYEQYF
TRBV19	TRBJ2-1	CASSPGWDRGGNEQFF
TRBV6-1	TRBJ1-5	CASSLSPESQPQHF
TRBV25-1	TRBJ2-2	CASDEGGGLASVGELFF
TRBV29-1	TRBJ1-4	CSVEGGGGYEKLFF
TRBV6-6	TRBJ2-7	CASSYSGGRGDEQYF
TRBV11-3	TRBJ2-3	CASSLQWGASTDTQYF
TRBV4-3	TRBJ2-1	CASSQDPDNEQFF
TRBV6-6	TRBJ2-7	CASSYGGPSFHEQYF
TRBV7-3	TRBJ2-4	CASSQQGSTKNIQYF
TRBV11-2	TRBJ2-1	CASSPGLAGVNEQFF
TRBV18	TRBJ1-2	CASSPLGQGRSMDGYTF
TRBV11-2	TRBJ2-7	CASSPQGYEQYF
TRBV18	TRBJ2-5	CASSPPAGGSETQYF
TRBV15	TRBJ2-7	CATSETGGMSYEQYF
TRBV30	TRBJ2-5	CAWGGQDHQETQYF